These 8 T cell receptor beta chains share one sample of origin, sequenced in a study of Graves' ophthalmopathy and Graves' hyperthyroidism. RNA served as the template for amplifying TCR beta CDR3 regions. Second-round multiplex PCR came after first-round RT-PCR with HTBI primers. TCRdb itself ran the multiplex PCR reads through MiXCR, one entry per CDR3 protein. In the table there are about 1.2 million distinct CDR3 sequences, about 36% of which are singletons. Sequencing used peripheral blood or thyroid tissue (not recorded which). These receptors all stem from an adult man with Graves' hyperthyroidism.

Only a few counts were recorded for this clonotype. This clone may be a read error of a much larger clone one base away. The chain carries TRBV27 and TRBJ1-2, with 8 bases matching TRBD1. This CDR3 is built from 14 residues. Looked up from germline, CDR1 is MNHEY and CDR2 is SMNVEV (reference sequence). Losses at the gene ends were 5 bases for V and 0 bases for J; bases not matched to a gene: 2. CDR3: CASSEQGANYGYTF. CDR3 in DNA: TGTGCCAGCAGTGAACAGGGGGCTAACTATGGCTACACCTTC.

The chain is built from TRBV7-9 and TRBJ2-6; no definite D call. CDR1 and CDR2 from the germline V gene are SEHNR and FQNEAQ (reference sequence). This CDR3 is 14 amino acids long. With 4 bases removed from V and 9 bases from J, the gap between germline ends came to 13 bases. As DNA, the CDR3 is TGTGCCAGCAGCTGGGAAGTTGGTGGCAACGTCCTGACTTTC. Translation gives CASSWEVGGNVLTF.

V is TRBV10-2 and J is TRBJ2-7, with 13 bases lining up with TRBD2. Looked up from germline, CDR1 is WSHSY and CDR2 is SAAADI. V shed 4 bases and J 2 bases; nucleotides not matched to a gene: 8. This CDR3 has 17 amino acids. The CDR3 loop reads CASSAGLAGELTYEQYF. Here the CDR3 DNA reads TGCGCCAGCAGTGCCGGACTAGCGGGGGAACTCACCTACGAGCAGTACTTC.

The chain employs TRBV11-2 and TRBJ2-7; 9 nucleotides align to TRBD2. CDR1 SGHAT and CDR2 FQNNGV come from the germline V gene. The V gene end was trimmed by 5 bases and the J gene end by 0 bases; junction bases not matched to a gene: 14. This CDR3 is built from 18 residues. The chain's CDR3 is CASSDPLAGGPISYEQYF. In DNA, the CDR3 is TGTGCCAGCAGCGACCCCCTGGCGGGAGGGCCTATCTCCTACGAGCAGTACTTC.

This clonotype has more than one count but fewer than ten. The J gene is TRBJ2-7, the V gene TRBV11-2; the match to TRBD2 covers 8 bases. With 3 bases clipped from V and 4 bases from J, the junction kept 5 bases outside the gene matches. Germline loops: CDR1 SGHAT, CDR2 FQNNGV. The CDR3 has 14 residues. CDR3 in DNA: TGTGCCAGCAGCTTGGGCGGGGGGAGATACGAGCAGTACTTC. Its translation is CASSLGGGRYEQYF.

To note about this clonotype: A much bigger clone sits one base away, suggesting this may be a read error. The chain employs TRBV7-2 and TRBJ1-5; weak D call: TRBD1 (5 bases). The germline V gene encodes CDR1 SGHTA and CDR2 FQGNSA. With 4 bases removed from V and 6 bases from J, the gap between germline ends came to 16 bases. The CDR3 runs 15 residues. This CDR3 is CASSYSGAAGQPQHF. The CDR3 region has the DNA TGTGCCAGCAGCTACAGTGGGGCCGCCGGTCAGCCCCAGCATTTT.

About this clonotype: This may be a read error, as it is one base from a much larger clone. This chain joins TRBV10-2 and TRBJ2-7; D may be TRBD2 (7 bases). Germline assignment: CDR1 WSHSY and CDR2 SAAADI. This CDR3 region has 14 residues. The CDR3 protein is CAGSEGGDSYEQYF. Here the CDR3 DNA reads TGCGCCGGCAGTGAGGGGGGGGACTCCTACGAGCAGTACTTC.

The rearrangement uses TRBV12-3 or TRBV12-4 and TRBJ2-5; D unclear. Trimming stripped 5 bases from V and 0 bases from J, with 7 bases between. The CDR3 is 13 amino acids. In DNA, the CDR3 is TGTGCCAGCAGTCAGTCGAACCAAGAGACCCAGTACTTC. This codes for CASSQSNQETQYF.